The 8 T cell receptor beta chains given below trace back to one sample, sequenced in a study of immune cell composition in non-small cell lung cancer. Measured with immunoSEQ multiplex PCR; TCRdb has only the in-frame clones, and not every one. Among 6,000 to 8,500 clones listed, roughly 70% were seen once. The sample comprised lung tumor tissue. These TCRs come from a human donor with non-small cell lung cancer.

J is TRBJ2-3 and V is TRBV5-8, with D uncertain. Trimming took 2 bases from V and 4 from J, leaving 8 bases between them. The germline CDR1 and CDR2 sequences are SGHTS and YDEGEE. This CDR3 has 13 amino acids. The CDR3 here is CASSFGQADTQYF. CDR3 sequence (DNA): TGTGCCAGCAGCTTTGGGCAGGCAGATACGCAGTATTTT. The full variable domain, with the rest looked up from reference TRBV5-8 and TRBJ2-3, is EAGVTQSPTHLIKTRGQQATLRCSPISGHTSVYWYQQALGLGLQFLLWYDEGEERNRGNFPPRFSGRQFPNYSSELNVNALELEDSALYLCASSFGQADTQYFGPGTRLTVL.

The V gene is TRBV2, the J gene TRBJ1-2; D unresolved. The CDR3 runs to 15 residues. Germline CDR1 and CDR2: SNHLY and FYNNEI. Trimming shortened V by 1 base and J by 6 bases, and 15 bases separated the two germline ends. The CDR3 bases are TGTGCCAGCAGTGAAGGGGCCATCTGGAAGGATGGCTACACCTTC. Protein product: CASSEGAIWKDGYTF.

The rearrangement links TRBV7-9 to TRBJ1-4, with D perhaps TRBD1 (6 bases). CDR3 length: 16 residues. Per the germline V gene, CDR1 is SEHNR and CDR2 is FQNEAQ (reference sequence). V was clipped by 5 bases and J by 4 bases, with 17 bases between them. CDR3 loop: CASSPGWGQSNEKLFF. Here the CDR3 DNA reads TGTGCCAGCAGCCCAGGTTGGGGGCAAAGTAATGAAAAACTGTTTTTT.

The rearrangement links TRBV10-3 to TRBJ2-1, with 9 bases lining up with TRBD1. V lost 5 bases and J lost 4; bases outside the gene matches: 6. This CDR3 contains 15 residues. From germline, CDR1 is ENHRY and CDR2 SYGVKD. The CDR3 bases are TGTGCCATCAGTCAACAGGGGGCTAAGTACAATGAGCAGTTCTTC. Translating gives CAISQQGAKYNEQFF.

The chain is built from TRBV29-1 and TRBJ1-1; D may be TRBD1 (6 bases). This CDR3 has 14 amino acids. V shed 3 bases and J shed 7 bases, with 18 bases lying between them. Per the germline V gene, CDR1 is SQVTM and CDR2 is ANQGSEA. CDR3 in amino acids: CSVETGFSALEAFF. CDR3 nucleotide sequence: TGCAGCGTTGAGACAGGCTTTTCAGCCCTTGAAGCTTTCTTT. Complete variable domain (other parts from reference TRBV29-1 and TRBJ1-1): SAVISQKPSRDICQRGTSLTIQCQVDSQVTMMFWYRQQPGQSLTLIATANQGSEATYESGFVIDKFPISRPNLTFSTLTVSNMSPEDSSIYLCSVETGFSALEAFFGQGTRLTVV.

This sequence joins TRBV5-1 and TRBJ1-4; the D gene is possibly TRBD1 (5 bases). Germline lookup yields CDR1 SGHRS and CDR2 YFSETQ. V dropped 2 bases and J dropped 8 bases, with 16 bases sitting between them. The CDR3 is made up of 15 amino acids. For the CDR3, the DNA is TGCGCCAGCAGCTTTGGCGGGGCAAAGGAGGAAAAACTGTTTTTT. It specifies CASSFGGAKEEKLFF.

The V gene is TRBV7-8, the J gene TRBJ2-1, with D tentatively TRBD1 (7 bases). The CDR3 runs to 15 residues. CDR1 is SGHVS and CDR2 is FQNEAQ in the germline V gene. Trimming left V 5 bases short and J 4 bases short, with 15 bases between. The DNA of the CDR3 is TGTGCCAGCAGCCGAGGAGGGGGCGAGTACAATGAGCAGTTCTTC. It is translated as CASSRGGGEYNEQFF. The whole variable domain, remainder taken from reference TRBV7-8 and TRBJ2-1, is GAGVSQSPRYKVAKRGQDVALRCDPISGHVSLFWYQQALGQGPEFLTYFQNEAQLDKSGLPSDRFFAERPEGSVSTLKIQRTQQEDSAVYLCASSRGGGEYNEQFFGPGTRLTVL.

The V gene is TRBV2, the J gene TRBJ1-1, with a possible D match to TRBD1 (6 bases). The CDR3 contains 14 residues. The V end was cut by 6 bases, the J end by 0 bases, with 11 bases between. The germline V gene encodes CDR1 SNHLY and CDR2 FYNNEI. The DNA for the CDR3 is TGTGCCAGCAGGTACAGGGAGATGAACACTGAAGCTTTCTTT. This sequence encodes CASRYREMNTEAFF.